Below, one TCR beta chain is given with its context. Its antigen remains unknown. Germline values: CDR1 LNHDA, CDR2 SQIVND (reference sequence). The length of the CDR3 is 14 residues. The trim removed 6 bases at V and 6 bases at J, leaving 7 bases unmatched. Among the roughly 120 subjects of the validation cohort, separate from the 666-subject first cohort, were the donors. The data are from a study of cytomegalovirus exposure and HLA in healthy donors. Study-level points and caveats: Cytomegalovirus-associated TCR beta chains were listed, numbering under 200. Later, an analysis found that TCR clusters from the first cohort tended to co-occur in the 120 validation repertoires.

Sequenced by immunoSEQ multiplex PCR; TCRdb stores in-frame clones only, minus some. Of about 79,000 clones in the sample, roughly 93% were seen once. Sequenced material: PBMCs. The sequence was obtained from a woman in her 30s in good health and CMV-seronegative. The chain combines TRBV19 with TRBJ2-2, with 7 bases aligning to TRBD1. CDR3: CASSRQGSAGELFF. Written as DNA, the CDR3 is TGTGCCAGTAGCCGACAGGGTAGCGCCGGGGAGCTGTTTTTT. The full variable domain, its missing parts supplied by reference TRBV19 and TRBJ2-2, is DGGITQSPKYLFRKEGQNVTLSCEQNLNHDAMYWYRQDPGQGLRLIYYSQIVNDFQKGDIAEGYSVSREKKESFPLTVTSAQKNPTAFYLCASSRQGSAGELFFGEGSRLTVL.